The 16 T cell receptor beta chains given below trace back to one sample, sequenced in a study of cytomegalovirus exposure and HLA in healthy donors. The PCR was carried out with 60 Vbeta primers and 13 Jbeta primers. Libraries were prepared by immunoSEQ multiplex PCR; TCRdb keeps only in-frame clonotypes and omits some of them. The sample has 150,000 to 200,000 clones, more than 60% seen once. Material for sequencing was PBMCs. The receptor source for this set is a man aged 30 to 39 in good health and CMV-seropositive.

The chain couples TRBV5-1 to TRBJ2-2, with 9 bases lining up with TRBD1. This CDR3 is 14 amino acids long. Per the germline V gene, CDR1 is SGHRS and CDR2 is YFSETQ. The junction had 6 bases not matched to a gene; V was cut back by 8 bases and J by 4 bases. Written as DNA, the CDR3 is TGCGCCAGTGCGGGACAGGGTTTCACCGGGGAGCTGTTTTTT. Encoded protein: CASAGQGFTGELFF.

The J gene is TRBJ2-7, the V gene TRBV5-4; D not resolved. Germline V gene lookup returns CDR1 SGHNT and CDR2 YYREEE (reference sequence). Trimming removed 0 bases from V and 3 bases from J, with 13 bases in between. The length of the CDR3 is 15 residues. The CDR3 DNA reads TGTGCCAGCAGCTTGGTCGGAAGTGGGCGCTACGAGCAGTACTTC. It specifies CASSLVGSGRYEQYF. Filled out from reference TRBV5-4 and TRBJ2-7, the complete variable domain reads ETGVTQSPTHLIKTRGQQVTLRCSSQSGHNTVSWYQQALGQGPQFIFQYYREEENGRGNFPPRFSGLQFPNYSSELNVNALELDDSALYLCASSLVGSGRYEQYFGPGTRLTVT.

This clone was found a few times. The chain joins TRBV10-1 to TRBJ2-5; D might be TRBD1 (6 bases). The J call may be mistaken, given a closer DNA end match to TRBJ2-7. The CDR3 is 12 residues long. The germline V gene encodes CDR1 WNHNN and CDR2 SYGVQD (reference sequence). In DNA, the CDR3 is TGCGCCAGCGGGGGCAGCTCCTACGAGCAGTACTTC. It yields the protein CASGGSSYEQYF.

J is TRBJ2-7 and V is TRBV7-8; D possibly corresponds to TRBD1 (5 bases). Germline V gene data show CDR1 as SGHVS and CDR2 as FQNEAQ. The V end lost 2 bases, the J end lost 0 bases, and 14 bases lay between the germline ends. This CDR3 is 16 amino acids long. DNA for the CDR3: TGTGCCAGCAGCTTATATAGGGGCCAAAGCTCCTACGAGCAGTACTTC. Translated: CASSLYRGQSSYEQYF.

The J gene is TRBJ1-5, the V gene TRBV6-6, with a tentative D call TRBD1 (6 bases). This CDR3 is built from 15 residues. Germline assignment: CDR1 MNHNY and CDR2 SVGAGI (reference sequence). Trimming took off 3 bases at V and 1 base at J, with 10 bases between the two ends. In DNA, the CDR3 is TGTGCCAGCAGTTATGGGACAAGAAGCAATCAGCCCCAGCATTTT. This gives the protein CASSYGTRSNQPQHF.

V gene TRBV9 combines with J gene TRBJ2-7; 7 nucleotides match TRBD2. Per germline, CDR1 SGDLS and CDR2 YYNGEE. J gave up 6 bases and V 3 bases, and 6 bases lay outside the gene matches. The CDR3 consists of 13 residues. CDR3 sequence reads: CASSGGRSGEQYF. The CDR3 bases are TGTGCCAGCAGCGGCGGGAGATCTGGCGAGCAGTACTTC.

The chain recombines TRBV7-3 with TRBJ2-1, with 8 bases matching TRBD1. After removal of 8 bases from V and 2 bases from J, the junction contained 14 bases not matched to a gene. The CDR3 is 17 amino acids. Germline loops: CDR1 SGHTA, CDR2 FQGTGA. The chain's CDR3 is CASPILDRDRPYNEQFF. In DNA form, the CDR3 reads TGTGCCAGCCCCATCTTGGACCGGGACAGGCCCTACAATGAGCAGTTCTTC.

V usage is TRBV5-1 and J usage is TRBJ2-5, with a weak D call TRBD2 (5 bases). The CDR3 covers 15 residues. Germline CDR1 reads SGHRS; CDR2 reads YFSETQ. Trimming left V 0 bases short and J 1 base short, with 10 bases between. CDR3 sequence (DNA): TGCGCCAGCAGCTTGGCCTCGGGATCCCAAGAGACCCAGTACTTC. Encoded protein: CASSLASGSQETQYF.

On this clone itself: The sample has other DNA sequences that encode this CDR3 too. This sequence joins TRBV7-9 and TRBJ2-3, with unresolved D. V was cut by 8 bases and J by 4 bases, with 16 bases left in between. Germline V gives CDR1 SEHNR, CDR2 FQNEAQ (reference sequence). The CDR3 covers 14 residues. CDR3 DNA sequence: TGTGCCAGCTGGGCCCAGCCGCAACCAGATACGCAGTATTTT. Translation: CASWAQPQPDTQYF.

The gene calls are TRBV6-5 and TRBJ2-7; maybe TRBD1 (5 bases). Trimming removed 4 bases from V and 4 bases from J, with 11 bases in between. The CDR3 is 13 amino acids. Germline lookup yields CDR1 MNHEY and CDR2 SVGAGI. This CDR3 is CASSLDTEYEQYF. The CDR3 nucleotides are TGTGCCAGCAGTTTGGACACAGAATACGAGCAGTACTTC.

The CDR3: CASSALARGEQFF. The CDR3, as DNA: TGTGCCAGCAGTGCTCTCGCGAGAGGGGAGCAGTTCTTC. V usage is TRBV27 and J usage is TRBJ2-1, with D possibly matching TRBD2 (5 bases). CDR1 is MNHEY, CDR2 SMNVEV, per germline (reference sequence). The CDR3 runs 13 residues. Trimming removed 5 bases at V and 10 bases at J, with 15 bases between.

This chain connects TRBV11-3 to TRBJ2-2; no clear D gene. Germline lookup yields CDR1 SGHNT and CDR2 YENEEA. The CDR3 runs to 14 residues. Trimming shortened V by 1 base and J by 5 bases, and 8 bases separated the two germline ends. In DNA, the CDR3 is TGTGCCAGCAGCTTAGTTGCAGTGACCGGGGAGCTGTTTTTT. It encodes CASSLVAVTGELFF. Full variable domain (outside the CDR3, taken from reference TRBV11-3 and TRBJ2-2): EAGVVQSPRYKIIEKKQPVAFWCNPISGHNTLYWYLQNLGQGPELLIRYENEEAVDDSQLPKDRFSAERLKGVDSTLKIQPAELGDSAVYLCASSLVAVTGELFFGEGSRLTVL.

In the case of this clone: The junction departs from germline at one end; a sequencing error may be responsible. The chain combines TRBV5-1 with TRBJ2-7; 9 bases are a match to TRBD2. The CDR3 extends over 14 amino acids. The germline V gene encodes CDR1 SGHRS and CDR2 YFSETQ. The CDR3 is CASSQGTSSSEQYF. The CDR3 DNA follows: TGCGCCAGCAGCCAAGGGACTAGCTCCTCCGAGCAGTACTTC.

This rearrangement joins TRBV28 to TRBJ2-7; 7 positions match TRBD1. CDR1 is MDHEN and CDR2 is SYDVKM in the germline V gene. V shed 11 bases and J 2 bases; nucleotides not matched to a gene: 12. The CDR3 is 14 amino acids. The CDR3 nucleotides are TGTGCCTGCCATACCGGGACAGCTACCTACGAGCAGTACTTC. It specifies CACHTGTATYEQYF.

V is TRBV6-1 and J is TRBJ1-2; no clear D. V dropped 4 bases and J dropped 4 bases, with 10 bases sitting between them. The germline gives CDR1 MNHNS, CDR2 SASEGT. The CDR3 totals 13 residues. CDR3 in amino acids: CASSAPRIYGYTF. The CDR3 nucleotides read TGTGCCAGCAGTGCCCCTAGAATCTATGGCTACACCTTC.

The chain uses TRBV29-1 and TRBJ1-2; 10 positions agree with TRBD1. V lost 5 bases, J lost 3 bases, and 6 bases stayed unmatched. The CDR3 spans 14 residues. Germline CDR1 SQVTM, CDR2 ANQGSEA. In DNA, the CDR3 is TGCAGCGTTCTTAGACAGGGGGCTTACTATGGCTACACCTTC. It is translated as CSVLRQGAYYGYTF.